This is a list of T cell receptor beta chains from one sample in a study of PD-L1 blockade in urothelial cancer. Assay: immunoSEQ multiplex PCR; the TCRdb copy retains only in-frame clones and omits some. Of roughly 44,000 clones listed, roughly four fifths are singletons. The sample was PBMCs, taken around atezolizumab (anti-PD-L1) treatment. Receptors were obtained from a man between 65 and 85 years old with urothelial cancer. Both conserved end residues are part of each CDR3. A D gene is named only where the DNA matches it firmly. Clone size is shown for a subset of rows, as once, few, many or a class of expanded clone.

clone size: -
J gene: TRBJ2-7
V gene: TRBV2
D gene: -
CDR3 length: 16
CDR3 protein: CASRPTRQASSYEQYF
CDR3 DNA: TGTGCCAGCAGGCCAACCAGACAGGCGAGCTCCTACGAGCAGTACTTC

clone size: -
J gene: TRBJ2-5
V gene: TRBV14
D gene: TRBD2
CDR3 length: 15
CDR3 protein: CASSHEREWGETQYF
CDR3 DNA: TGTGCCAGCAGCCACGAGCGGGAGTGGGGAGAGACCCAGTACTTC

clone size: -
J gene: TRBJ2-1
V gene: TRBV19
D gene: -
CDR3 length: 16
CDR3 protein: CASSSSRGAVYNEQFF
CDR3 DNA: TGTGCCAGTAGTTCCTCTCGGGGGGCCGTTTACAATGAGCAGTTCTTC

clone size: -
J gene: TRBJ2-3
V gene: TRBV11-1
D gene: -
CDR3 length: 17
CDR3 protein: CASSLSRGGQSTDTQYF
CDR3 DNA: TGTGCCAGCAGCTTGAGCAGGGGAGGGCAAAGCACAGATACGCAGTATTTT

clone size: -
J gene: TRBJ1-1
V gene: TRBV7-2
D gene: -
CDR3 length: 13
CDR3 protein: CASSSLVNTEAFF
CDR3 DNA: TGTGCCAGCAGCTCACTCGTGAACACTGAAGCTTTCTTT

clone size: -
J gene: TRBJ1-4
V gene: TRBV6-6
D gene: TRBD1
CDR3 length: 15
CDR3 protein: CASSYPGQGDEKLFF
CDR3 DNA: TGTGCCAGCAGTTACCCGGGACAGGGCGATGAAAAACTGTTTTTT

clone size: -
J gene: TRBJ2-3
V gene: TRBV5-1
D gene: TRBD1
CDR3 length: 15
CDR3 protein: CASSLEGASTDTQYF
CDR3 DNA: TGCGCCAGCAGCTTGGAGGGGGCGAGCACAGATACGCAGTATTTT

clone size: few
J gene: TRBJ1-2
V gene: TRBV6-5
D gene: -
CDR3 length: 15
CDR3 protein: CASRARWRDYYGYTF
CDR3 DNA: TGTGCCAGCAGGGCCCGATGGAGGGACTACTATGGCTACACCTTC

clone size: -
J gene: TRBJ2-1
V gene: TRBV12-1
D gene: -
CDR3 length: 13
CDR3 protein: CASRALATNEQFF
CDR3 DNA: TGTGCCAGCAGGGCGCTAGCGACGAATGAGCAGTTCTTC

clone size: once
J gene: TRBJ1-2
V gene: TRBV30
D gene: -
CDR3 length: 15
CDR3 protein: CAWSPFATANYGYTF
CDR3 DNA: TGTGCCTGGAGTCCCTTTGCCACAGCTAACTATGGCTACACCTTC

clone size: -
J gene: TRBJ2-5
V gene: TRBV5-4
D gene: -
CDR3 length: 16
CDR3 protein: CATHLGGAGWQETQYF
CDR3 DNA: TGTGCCACCCACCTCGGTGGGGCCGGTTGGCAAGAGACCCAGTACTTC

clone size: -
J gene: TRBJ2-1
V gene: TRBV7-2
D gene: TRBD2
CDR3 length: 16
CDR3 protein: CASSLEGRGGYNEQFF
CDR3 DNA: TGTGCCAGCAGCCTAGAGGGGCGGGGGGGTTACAATGAGCAGTTCTTC

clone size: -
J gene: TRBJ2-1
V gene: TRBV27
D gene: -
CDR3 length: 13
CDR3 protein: CASSETVYNEQFF
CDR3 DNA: TGTGCCAGCAGTGAAACAGTCTACAATGAGCAGTTCTTC

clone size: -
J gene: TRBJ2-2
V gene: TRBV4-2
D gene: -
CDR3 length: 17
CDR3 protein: CASSQEIQAANTGELFF
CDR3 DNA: TGTGCCAGCAGCCAAGAAATTCAAGCGGCGAACACCGGGGAGCTGTTTTTT

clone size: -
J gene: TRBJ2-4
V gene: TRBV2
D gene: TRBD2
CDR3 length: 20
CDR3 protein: CASSQNSRREATLAKNIQYF
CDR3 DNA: TGTGCCAGCAGTCAGAATTCTAGGCGGGAGGCAACGCTAGCCAAAAACATTCAGTACTTC

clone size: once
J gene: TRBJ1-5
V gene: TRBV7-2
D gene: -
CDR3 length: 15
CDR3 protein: CASRLEGVNNQPQHF
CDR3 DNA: TGTGCCAGCAGATTAGAGGGGGTCAACAATCAGCCCCAGCATTTT

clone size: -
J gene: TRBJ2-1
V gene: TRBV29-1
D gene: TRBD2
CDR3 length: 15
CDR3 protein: CSVLSGGRSYNEQFF
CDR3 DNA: TGCAGCGTCCTCTCGGGAGGACGGTCCTACAATGAGCAGTTCTTC

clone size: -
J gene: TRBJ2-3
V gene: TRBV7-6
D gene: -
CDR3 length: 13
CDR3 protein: CASSLARADTQYF
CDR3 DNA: TGTGCCAGCAGCTTAGCCCGAGCAGATACGCAGTATTTT

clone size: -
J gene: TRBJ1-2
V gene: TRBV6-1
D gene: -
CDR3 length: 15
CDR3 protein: CASSEGWGTNYGYTF
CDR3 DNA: TGTGCCAGCAGTGAAGGGTGGGGCACTAACTATGGCTACACCTTC

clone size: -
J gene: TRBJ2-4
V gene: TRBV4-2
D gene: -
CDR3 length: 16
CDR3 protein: CASSHAHGETKNIQYF
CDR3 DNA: TGTGCCAGCAGCCATGCCCATGGTGAGACCAAAAACATTCAGTACTTC

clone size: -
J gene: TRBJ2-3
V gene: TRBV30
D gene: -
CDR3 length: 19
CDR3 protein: CAWARGSSGRLFSTDTQYF
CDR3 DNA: TGTGCCTGGGCCAGGGGATCTAGCGGCCGACTTTTTAGCACAGATACGCAGTATTTT

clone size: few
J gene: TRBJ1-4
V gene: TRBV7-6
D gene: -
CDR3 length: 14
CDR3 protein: CASSSLGRREKLFF
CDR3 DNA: TGTGCCAGCAGCTCCCTCGGGAGGCGAGAAAAACTGTTTTTT

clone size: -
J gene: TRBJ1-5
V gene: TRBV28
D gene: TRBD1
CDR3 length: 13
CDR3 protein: CASRIDRAQPQHF
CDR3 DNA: TGTGCCAGCAGGATCGACAGGGCTCAGCCCCAGCATTTT

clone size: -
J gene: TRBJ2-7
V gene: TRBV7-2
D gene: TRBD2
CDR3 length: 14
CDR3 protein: CASSLREGQYEQYF
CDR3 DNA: TGTGCCAGCAGCCTGCGGGAGGGCCAGTACGAGCAGTACTTC

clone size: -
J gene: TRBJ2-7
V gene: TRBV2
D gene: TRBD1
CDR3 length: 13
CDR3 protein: CASNAGGNYEQYF
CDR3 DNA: TGTGCCAGCAATGCAGGGGGCAACTACGAGCAGTACTTC

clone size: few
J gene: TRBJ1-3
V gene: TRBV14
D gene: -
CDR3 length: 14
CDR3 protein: CASSPRGQRNTIYF
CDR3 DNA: TGTGCCAGCAGTCCTAGAGGACAGAGAAACACCATATATTTT

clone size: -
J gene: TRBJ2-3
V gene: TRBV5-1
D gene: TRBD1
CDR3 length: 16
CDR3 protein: CASSPGTGGKADTQYF
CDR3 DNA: TGCGCCAGCAGCCCCGGGACAGGGGGCAAAGCAGATACGCAGTATTTT

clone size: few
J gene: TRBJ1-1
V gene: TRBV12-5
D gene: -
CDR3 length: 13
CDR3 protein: CASGVTGNTEAFF
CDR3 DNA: TGTGCTAGTGGAGTCACAGGGAACACTGAAGCTTTCTTT

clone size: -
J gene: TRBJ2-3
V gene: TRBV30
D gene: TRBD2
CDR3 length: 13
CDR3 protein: CAWTSGNTDTQYF
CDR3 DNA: TGTGCCTGGACTAGCGGGAACACAGATACGCAGTATTTT

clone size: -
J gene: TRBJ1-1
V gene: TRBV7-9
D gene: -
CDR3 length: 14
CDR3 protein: CASSLQGQNTEAFF
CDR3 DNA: TGTGCCAGCAGCTTGCAGGGACAGAACACTGAAGCTTTCTTT

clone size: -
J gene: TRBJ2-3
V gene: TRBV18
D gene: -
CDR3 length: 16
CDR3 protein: CASSPATGWDTDTQYF
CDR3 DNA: TGTGCCAGCTCACCAGCGACAGGTTGGGACACAGATACGCAGTATTTT

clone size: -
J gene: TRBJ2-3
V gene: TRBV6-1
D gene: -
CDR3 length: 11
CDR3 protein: CASTGTDTQYF
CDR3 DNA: TGTGCCAGCACAGGCACAGATACGCAGTATTTT

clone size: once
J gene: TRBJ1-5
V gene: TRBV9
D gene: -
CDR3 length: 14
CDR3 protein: CASSVGREGQPQHF
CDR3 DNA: TGTGCCAGCAGCGTAGGTAGGGAGGGTCAGCCCCAGCATTTT

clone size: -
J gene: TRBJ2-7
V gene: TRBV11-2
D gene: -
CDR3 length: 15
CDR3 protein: CASSLTPTDTYEQYF
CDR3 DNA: TGTGCCAGCAGCTTAACCCCGACAGACACCTACGAGCAGTACTTC

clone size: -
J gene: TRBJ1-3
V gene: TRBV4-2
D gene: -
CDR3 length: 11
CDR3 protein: CASSQSGTIYF
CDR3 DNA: TGTGCCAGCAGCCAATCGGGCACCATATATTTT

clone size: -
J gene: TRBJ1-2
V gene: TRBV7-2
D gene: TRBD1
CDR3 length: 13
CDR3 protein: CASSETGGIGYTF
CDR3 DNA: TGTGCCAGCAGCGAGACAGGGGGAATCGGCTACACCTTC

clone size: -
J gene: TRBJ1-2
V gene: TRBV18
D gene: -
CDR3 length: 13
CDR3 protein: CASSPSGDRGYTF
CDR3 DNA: TGTGCCAGCTCACCATCGGGGGATCGGGGCTACACCTTC

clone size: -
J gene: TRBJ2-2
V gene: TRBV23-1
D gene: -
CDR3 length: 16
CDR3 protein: CASSQPTSGITGELFF
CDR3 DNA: TGCGCCAGCAGTCAACCCACCAGTGGTATCACCGGGGAGCTGTTTTTT